A selection of T cell receptor beta chains follows, all from one sample in a study of blood T cell repertoires in COVID-19. Profiling relied on immunoSEQ multiplex PCR, and the TCRdb table lists in-frame clones only, not all of them. The profile shows about 210,000 clones, under 85% of them singletons. The specimen was peripheral blood. The receptors derive from a woman aged 80 or older with COVID-19, enrolled during active disease. CDR3s include the opening cysteine and the closing phenylalanine or tryptophan. A D gene is named only where the DNA matches it firmly. Expanded clones are given a class, and other clones once, few, many or no size at all.

NA	TRBJ1-6	NA	TRBV5-5	CASSLLTGLNSPLHF	TGTGCCAGCAGCTTGTTGACGGGACTTAATTCACCCCTCCACTTT
NA	TRBJ2-6	NA	TRBV2	CASSILGASAGANVLTF	TGTGCCAGCAGTATACTAGGAGCTTCCGCTGGGGCCAACGTCCTGACTTTC
NA	TRBJ2-3	NA	TRBV5-1	CASSSRAVPDTQYF	TGCGCCAGCAGCTCGAGGGCCGTTCCTGATACGCAGTATTTT
TRBD1	TRBJ2-1	NA	TRBV7-3	CASRPTGTEPKGQFF	TGTGCCAGCAGGCCGACAGGGACGGAACCTAAGGGGCAGTTCTTC
TRBD1	TRBJ1-4	few	TRBV3-1/TRBV3-2	CASRRQGLEEKLFF	TGTGCCAGCAGACGACAGGGGCTAGAAGAAAAACTGTTTTTT
NA	TRBJ2-3	NA	TRBV5-1	CASTRGGGGDTQYF	TGCGCCAGCACCAGGGGTGGGGGCGGCGATACGCAGTATTTT
NA	TRBJ2-7	once	TRBV7-9	CASSADMPAYEQYF	TGTGCCAGCAGCGCCGACATGCCGGCCTACGAGCAGTACTTC
NA	TRBJ2-6	NA	TRBV7-2	CASSLRGGGSGANVLTF	TGTGCCAGCAGCTTAAGAGGGGGGGGCTCTGGGGCCAACGTCCTGACTTTC
NA	TRBJ1-2	NA	TRBV19	CASSIQGPSNYGYTF	TGTGCCAGTAGTATACAGGGCCCCTCCAACTATGGCTACACCTTC
TRBD1	TRBJ1-1	NA	TRBV28	CASSLPLGQALSTEAFF	TGTGCCAGCAGTTTACCCTTGGGACAGGCCTTGAGCACTGAAGCTTTCTTT
TRBD2	TRBJ2-7	NA	TRBV6-5	CASSPGGVGEQYF	TGTGCCAGCAGCCCCGGGGGGGTAGGGGAGCAGTACTTC
NA	TRBJ2-1	NA	TRBV19	CATAAGLSSYNEQFF	TGTGCCACCGCTGCGGGCCTCAGCTCCTACAATGAGCAGTTCTTC
TRBD1	TRBJ2-3	NA	TRBV5-8	CASSSGTGTQDTQYF	TGTGCCAGCAGCTCCGGGACAGGGACACAAGATACGCAGTATTTT
TRBD1	TRBJ1-1	NA	TRBV6-2/TRBV6-3	CASSPHTSNRGTNTEAFF	TGTGCCAGCAGCCCTCACACGTCCAACAGGGGCACGAACACTGAAGCTTTCTTT
TRBD1	TRBJ1-5	NA	TRBV5-4	CASSLQGAGNQPQHF	TGTGCCAGCAGCTTACAGGGGGCTGGCAATCAGCCCCAGCATTTT